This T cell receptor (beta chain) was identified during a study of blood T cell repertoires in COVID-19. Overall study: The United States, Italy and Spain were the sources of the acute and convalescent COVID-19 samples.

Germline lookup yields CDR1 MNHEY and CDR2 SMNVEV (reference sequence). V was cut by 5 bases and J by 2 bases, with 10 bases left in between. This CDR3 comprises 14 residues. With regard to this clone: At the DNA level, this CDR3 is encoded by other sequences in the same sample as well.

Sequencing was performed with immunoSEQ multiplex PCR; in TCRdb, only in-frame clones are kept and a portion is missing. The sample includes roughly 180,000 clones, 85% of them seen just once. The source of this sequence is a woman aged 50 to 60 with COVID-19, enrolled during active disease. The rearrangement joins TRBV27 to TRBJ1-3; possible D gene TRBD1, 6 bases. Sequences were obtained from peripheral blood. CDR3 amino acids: CASSLRGTGNTIYF. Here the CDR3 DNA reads TGTGCCAGCAGTCTAAGGGGGACTGGAAACACCATATATTTT.